The entry below describes one T cell receptor (beta chain). Its antigen remains unidentified. The CDR3 covers 12 residues. CDR1 SGHAT and CDR2 FQNNGV come from the germline V gene. V was shortened by 8 bases and J by 13 bases, with 20 bases between the two germline ends. This sample stems from a study of T cell responses to AZD1222 COVID-19 vaccine. Whether given at about 4 or about 12 weeks, second doses were pooled. Only in-frame clones appear in the TCRdb table, and some are missing; sequencing was by immunoSEQ multiplex PCR. The top ten hold 5% to 6.5% of the sample, which has approximately 150,000 clones, 90% seen once. The study, taken as a whole, reports: Breadth and depth of Spike-specific TCRs rose after two AZD1222 doses. It should be noted that donors were predominantly white British and more often female, and clonal diversity was possibly underestimated. Seropositivity was recorded at baseline in only 6 or 7 AZD1222 recipients.

The chain recombines TRBV11-2 with TRBJ1-2, with D possibly matching TRBD1 (5 bases). The receptor comes from an adult who received the AZD1222 COVID-19 vaccine. Here the sequenced sample was peripheral blood, taken 28 days after the second AZD1222 dose. The CDR3 region is CASGNQAGPGTF. The CDR3, as DNA: TGTGCCAGCGGAAACCAGGCGGGACCTGGCACCTTC.